This entry concerns a single T cell receptor beta chain. Its binding antigen is unknown. No quality values exist for individual bases; no much larger clone is one base distant. The CDR3 goes from the cysteine to the phenylalanine over 13 residues. This entry keeps only the CDR3 DNA: 39 bases, framed from base 1. V is cut by 3 bases and J by 14 bases, and the space between the germline ends is 14 bases. The germline V gene sets CDR1 to MNHNS and CDR2 to SASEGT. The cohort was made up of 500 to 850 healthy bone marrow donors. Cohort members were all nominally healthy when sampled, although unrecorded immune exposures were likely present. The donor tested CMV seronegative, placing the donor among the 350 or so seronegative members of the cohort. A peripheral blood sample was collected from each donor, and TCR beta sequencing was performed on peripheral blood mononuclear cells. The Qiagen DNeasy Blood Extraction Kit was used to extract genomic DNA from the blood cell samples.

This sample stems from a study of cytomegalovirus exposure and HLA in healthy donors (dated by TCRdb to about 2017). General notes on the study: An earlier analysis of approximately 640 of the donors reported roughly 270 Gb of sequence data and 120 million or so unique TCR beta sequences from 190 million or so T cells. An earlier analysis of nearly 600 of the donors applied high-throughput TCR beta sequencing to assess whether each TCR beta V gene segment acted as functional or pseudogenic. Besides the first cohort of about 730 subjects, a separate validation cohort made up of over 100 different subjects was used. Roughly 300 gigabases of sequencing data and 70 million to 100 million unique TCR sequences were included in an early release covering 500 to 750 HLA-typed donors. The number of typed donors differed by locus: roughly 629-630 for A, B, C, DRB1 and DQB1; 500 to 550 for DQA1; approximately 610 for DPA1; and about 470 for DPB1. The later analysis used no new phenotypic data to find candidate immune exposures, relying instead on TCR beta sequences and their occurrence across donors. Both class I and class II loci were covered by HLA typing, at four-digit resolution. Four to six DR-DQ haplotypes were handled as single units for association and clustering, since linkage in the cohort was strong. Of the 350 to 450 genotyped donors, over 70% fell in the genetic ancestry cluster associated with self-reported Caucasian donors. The study combined high-throughput TCR immunosequencing, statistical association of individual TCRs with disease status, and machine learning to predict cytomegalovirus infection status. Using immunosequencing, the study profiled T cell repertoires from approximately 700 subjects and related those repertoires to cytomegalovirus serostatus. The aim of the study was to test whether cataloging public T cell receptors could identify signatures of past pathogen exposure. Genome-wide SNP genotypes for about 65% of the 666 donors were used in a later genetic analysis, which treated that subset as a discovery cohort. To study patterns of TCR occurrence, a later analysis re-analyzed previously published TCR beta repertoires from hundreds of donors and added high-resolution HLA genotyping. Alongside the repertoire data, information on donor age, sex, ethnicity and CMV serostatus was compiled. All discovery cohort repertoires had been generated on a single sequencing platform. On average, about 200,000 unique TCR beta nucleotide sequences were sequenced per donor among fewer than 500 genotyped donors of the cohort, with about 19% of those sequences being non-productive.

Library creation used the immunoSEQ multiplex PCR assay. For the multiplex PCR, a mixture combining 60 forward primers for TCR Vbeta segments and 13 reverse primers for TCR Jbeta segments was used. Amplification of the CDR3 region of rearranged TCR beta genes was performed with a multiplex PCR assay on genomic DNA. On the Illumina HiSeq System, the amplified TCR beta libraries were sequenced as 87-base-pair reads. The paper's data handling went like this. A later analysis counted some 74 million unique TCR beta chains across the 500 to 850 repertoires, and around 9.9 million of these chains were shared by at least two donors. To remove PCR and sequencing errors, raw reads were error-corrected and collapsed into unique sequences using a nearest-neighbor algorithm that merged closely related sequences. To assign V, D and J gene segments, CDR3 sequences were aligned to IMGT reference sequences. For a sequence to be retained, at least a six-nucleotide match to both a V gene segment and a J gene segment was required. A rearrangement was called productive if the CDR3 had no stop codons and remained in frame with V and J, and every other rearrangement was called non-productive. CDR3 was defined according to IMGT convention as the region running from the second conserved V-encoded cysteine to the conserved J-encoded phenylalanine. Sequences without an unambiguous match to a single V gene segment were excluded from the earlier analysis of over 500 of the donors. An earlier analysis of just under 600 of the donors called V segments functional above 56.7% productive rearrangements and segregating when the between-donor standard deviation exceeded 5%. A statistical classification framework was developed to diagnose cytomegalovirus status using the catalog of TCR beta chain sequences. In a later analysis, TCR nucleotide sequences were compared against IMGT/GENE-DB human TR gene sequences so that V and J genes could be assigned. Using the TCRdist pipeline, a later analysis assigned CDR3 sequences along with most-parsimonious VDJ recombination scenarios. In a later analysis, every TCR beta chain was defined by the combination of its CDR3 amino acid sequence and its V-gene family, and reads without a unique V-gene family were dropped. To address suspected cross-contamination and a sequencing artifact, a later analysis removed around 600 highly shared, low-generation-probability nucleotide sequences. A later analysis calculated a clonal expansion index for each public chain from normalized within-repertoire ranks of inferred template counts. Generation probabilities in a later analysis came from a VDJ recombination model fitted to out-of-frame rearrangements, and those results were checked against IGoR. A later analysis scored TCR-TCR, TCR-HLA and TCR-CMV co-occurrence with hypergeometric tests, applying a repertoire-size bias correction to TCR pairs. In a later analysis, false discovery rates were estimated by permuting HLA or CMV assignments 20 times. A later analysis grouped co-occurring TCRs with DBSCAN, adding TCRdist sequence similarity when clustering within HLA-allele-positive subsets. Repertoires with fewer than 30,000 or more than 120,000 public chains, plus five repertoires with anomalous nucleotide sharing, were excluded from co-occurrence clustering. TCRdb holds this immuneACCESS table with in-frame rearrangements only. Some clones are missing; in checked studies, unresolved V genes explain under half, and the rest has no known cause. Clonal size and the V and J genes are those of that table, whereas D and trimming came from the DNA. Present in this sample are tens of thousands of clones, around four fifths of which were seen just once. The top ten constitute around 1.4% of the sample.

The study at large found these results: Approximately 16 rarely observed V segments, including chromosome 9 orphons, were excluded from the earlier analysis of approximately 600 of the donors because counts were too low. A later analysis found that TCR association rates varied across HLA loci, with DRB1 alleles showing the most associated TCRs and HLA-C alleles the fewest. A total of fewer than 200 TCR beta chains were listed by the study as associated with cytomegalovirus. The classifier was reported to diagnose cytomegalovirus status with high specificity and sensitivity in both the original cohort and the validation cohort. Correlated functional status among segregating V segments might be attributable to linkage disequilibrium, but an unknown experimental factor could not be ruled out. According to a later analysis, most CMV-associated TCR beta chains appeared to be HLA-restricted, and the HLA associations seemed to be driven largely by CMV exposure. When HLA alleles, especially DR and DQ, strongly co-occurred, attributing TCR associations to individual alleles was difficult. In a later genetic analysis, fewer N-insertions in productive TCRs were reported among donors in an Asian-associated ancestry cluster than the roughly 700-donor mean. An association between a missense DCLRE1C variant and V-gene and J-gene trimming of TCR beta chains was found in a later genetic analysis and replicated in an independent cohort. Some IMGT-functional V segments, including TRBV6-2 and TRBV6-3, could not be told apart with the 87-base-pair reads, so those segments were excluded. Three of the identified cytomegalovirus-associated TCR beta chains were confirmed in vitro to be specific for cytomegalovirus antigens. The authors suggested that the approach could potentially be generalized to other disease states and immunological phenotypes. A later analysis associated around 16,000 TCR beta sequences with specific HLA alleles at a false discovery rate of 0.05. Broadly in line with IMGT annotations, most TCR beta V segments showed up in productive rearrangements about 90% or about 30% of the time in an earlier analysis of around 600 of the donors. A further reported finding was that TCR beta sequences accurately predicted the HLA-A and HLA-B alleles for most subjects in the first cohort. A cluster of highly shared sequence variants was judged likely to be a technical artifact of the sequencing pipeline. In this cohort, only TCR beta chains were sequenced, and detectable features were limited by the absence of alpha or paired-chain data. Because some donors lacked HLA typing at each locus, the association tests relied only on the typed subset. Compared with equally common non-associated chains, HLA-associated TCR beta chains in a later analysis were more clonally expanded and had lower generation probabilities. Roughly uniform sequencing depth across donors was assumed in presence/absence analyses, although this assumption may not hold. While some public TCRs were present in many individuals, most TCR sequences turned up only very rarely across donors. A later analysis reported that several top co-occurrence clusters appeared linked to parvovirus B19, influenza, CMV and Epstein-Barr virus. The only immune exposure information available for the cohort was CMV serostatus.

Recombination linked TRBV6-1 to TRBJ1-6; TRBD1 is perhaps the D gene, given 5 matching bases. This clonotype was obtained from a man younger than 40 in good health and CMV-seronegative. The sample consisted of PBMCs. The CDR3 here reads CASSETDNRALHF. In nucleotides, the sequence is TGTGCCAGCAGTGAGACGGACAATAGGGCCCTCCACTTT.